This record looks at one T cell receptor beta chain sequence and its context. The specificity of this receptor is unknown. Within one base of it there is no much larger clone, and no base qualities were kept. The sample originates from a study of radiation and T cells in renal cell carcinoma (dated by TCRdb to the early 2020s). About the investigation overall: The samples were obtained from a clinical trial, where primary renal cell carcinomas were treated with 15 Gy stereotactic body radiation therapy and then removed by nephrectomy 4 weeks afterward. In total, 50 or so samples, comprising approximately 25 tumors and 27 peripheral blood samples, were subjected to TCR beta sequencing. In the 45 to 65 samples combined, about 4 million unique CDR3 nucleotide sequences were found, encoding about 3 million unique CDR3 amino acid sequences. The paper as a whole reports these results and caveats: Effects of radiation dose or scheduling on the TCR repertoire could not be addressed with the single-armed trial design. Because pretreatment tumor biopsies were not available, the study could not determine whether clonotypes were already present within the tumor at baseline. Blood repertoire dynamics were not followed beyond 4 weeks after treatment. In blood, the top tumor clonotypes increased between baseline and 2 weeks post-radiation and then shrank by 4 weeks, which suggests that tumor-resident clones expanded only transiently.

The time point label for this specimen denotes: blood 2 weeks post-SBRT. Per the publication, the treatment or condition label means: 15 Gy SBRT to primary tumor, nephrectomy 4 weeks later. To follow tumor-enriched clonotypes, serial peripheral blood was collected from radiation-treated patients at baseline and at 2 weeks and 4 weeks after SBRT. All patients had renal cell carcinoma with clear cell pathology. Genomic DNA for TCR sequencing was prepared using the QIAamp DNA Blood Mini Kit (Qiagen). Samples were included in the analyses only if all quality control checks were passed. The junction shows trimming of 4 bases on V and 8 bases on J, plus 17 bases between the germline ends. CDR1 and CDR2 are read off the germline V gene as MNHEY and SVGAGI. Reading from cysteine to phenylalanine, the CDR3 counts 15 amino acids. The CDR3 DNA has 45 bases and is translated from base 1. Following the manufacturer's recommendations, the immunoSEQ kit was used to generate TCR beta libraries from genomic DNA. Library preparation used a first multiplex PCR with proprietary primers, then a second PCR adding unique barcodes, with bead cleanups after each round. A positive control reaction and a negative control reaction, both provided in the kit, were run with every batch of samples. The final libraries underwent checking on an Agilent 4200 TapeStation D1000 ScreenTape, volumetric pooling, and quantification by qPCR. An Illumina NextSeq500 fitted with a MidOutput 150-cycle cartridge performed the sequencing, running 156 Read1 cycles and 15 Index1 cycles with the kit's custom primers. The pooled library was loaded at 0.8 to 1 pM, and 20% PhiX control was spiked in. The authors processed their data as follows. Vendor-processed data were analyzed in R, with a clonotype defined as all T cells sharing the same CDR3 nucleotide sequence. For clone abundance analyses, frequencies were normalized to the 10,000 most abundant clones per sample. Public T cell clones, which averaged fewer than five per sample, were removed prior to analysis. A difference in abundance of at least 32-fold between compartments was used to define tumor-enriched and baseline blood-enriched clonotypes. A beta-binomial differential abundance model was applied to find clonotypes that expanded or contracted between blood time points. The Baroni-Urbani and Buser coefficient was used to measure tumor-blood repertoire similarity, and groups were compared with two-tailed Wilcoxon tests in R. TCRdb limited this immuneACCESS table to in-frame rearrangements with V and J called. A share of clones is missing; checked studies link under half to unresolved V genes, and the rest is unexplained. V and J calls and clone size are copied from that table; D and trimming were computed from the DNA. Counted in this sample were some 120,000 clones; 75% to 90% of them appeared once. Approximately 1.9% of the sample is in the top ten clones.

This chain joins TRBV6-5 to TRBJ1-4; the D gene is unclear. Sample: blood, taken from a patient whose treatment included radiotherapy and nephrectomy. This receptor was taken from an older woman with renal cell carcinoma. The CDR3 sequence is CASSLYARGWEKLFF. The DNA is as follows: TGTGCCAGCAGTTTATATGCACGGGGATGGGAAAAACTGTTTTTT.